A single sample gave rise to the 12 T cell receptor beta chains below, sequenced in a study of graft-versus-host responses after intestinal transplantation. Libraries were prepared by immunoSEQ multiplex PCR; TCRdb keeps only in-frame clonotypes and omits some of them. The data contain about 12,000 clones, around 84% of them seen just once; the ten biggest clones take up over 6.5%. The sample in question was PBMCs, obtained around 290 days after intestinal transplant. These TCRs come from a human patient who received an intestinal transplant, so some T cells may come from the graft donor.

The CDR3 coding sequence is TGTGCCAGCAAAGACAGGGGGCGGAGGAACACTGAAGCTTTCTTT. Translated, it gives CASKDRGRRNTEAFF. This rearrangement joins TRBV6-6 to TRBJ1-1; 10 nucleotides agree with TRBD1. Germline CDR1 reads MNHNY; CDR2 reads SVGAGI (reference sequence). The V gene end was trimmed by 7 bases and the J gene end by 1 base; junction bases not matched to a gene: 6. This CDR3 is built from 15 residues.

The chain is built from TRBV7-2 and TRBJ2-6; 7 bases are shared with TRBD1. Germline V gives CDR1 SGHTA, CDR2 FQGNSA. This CDR3 is built from 15 residues. V dropped 5 bases and J dropped 2; count of bases not matched to a gene: 3. The CDR3 nucleotides read TGTGCCAGCAGCCCAGACAGGGCTGGGGCCAACGTCCTGACTTTC. It specifies CASSPDRAGANVLTF.

The rearrangement uses TRBV7-2 and TRBJ2-7, with a weak D call TRBD2 (6 bases). V lost 4 bases to trimming and J lost 4 bases, with 11 bases between them. The CDR3 covers 13 residues. CDR1 SGHTA and CDR2 FQGNSA come from the germline V gene. In nucleotides, the CDR3 is TGTGCCAGCAGCTGGACCGCGGGGTACGAGCAGTACTTC. This sequence encodes CASSWTAGYEQYF.

J is TRBJ1-1 and V is TRBV28; 7 bases are a match to TRBD1. Trimming took 3 bases from V and 5 from J; bases not matched to a gene: 12. CDR1 and CDR2 from the germline V gene are MDHEN and SYDVKM. CDR3 length: 16 residues. The CDR3 here is CASSFSTGRLYTEAFF. CDR3 in DNA: TGTGCCAGCAGTTTCTCGACAGGGAGGTTATATACTGAAGCTTTCTTT.

The chain carries TRBV5-6 and TRBJ2-7; D uncertain. The CDR3 runs 14 residues. Between the trimmed V and J ends, which lost 4 bases and 1 base, there was a span of 12 bases. Germline V gene lookup returns CDR1 SGHDT and CDR2 YYEEEE. CDR3 sequence (DNA): TGTGCCAGCAGCCCTGACCCGGAGTCCTACGAGCAGTACTTC. Translated: CASSPDPESYEQYF.

There are a few counts of this clone. CDR3 nucleotide sequence: TGTGCCAGCAGCTTAGGACACGGAACCTACGAGCAGTACTTC. This codes for CASSLGHGTYEQYF. V gene TRBV7-2 combines with J gene TRBJ2-7, with no clear D. The CDR3 extends over 14 amino acids. V lost 1 base, J lost 2 bases, and 9 bases lay in between. Germline lookup yields CDR1 SGHTA and CDR2 FQGNSA. Full variable domain (remainder filled in from reference TRBV7-2 and TRBJ2-7): GAGVSQSPSNKVTEKGKDVELRCDPISGHTALYWYRQSLGQGLEFLIYFQGNSAPDKSGLPSDRFSAERTGGSVSTLTIQRTQQEDSAVYLCASSLGHGTYEQYFGPGTRLTVT.

The chain combines TRBV4-3 with TRBJ2-6; TRBD2 matches 8 bases. The trim removed 2 bases at V and 0 bases at J, leaving 0 bases unmatched. The CDR3 is 16 amino acids. The V gene's germline CDR1 is LGHNA and CDR2 YSLEER. CDR3 nucleotide sequence: TGCGCCAGCAGCCAAACTAGCGGCTCTGGGGCCAACGTCCTGACTTTC. It yields the protein CASSQTSGSGANVLTF.

This clone appeared a few times. This chain uses TRBV11-2 with TRBJ2-7, with 9 bases that match TRBD2. The CDR3 contains 15 residues. With V trimmed by 5 bases and J by 2 bases, 7 bases remained unmatched. Germline CDR1 reads SGHAT; CDR2 reads FQNNGV. This CDR3 reads CASSQMTSGTYEQYF. The CDR3 DNA sequence: TGTGCCAGCAGCCAAATGACTAGCGGTACCTACGAGCAGTACTTC.

This clone was counted between two and nine times. The chain uses TRBV11-2 and TRBJ1-2; D gene ambiguous. The V end was cut by 3 bases, the J end by 8 bases, with 10 bases between. The CDR3 covers 12 residues. Germline V CDR1 and CDR2: SGHAT, FQNNGV. CDR3 sequence reads: CASSLGLRGYTF. CDR3 DNA sequence: TGTGCCAGCAGCTTGGGGTTGCGGGGCTACACCTTC.

J is TRBJ1-1 and V is TRBV6-1; the D is unclear. V lost 1 base and J lost 3, with 9 bases in between. CDR1 and CDR2 from the germline V gene are MNHNS and SASEGT. The CDR3 runs to 14 residues. The CDR3: CASSEVTAYTEAFF. CDR3 DNA sequence: TGTGCCAGCAGTGAAGTAACAGCCTACACTGAAGCTTTCTTT.

In this sample, this clone turned up a few times. The chain combines TRBV4-1 with TRBJ2-7, with 12 bases matching TRBD2. Trimming took 0 bases from V and 2 from J; bases not matched to a gene: 8. The CDR3 is 18 amino acids. The germline CDR1 and CDR2 sequences are MGHRA and YSYEKL. CDR3 sequence reads: CASSQDGFGTSGPYEQYF. DNA of the CDR3: TGCGCCAGCAGCCAAGATGGGTTCGGGACTAGCGGGCCCTACGAGCAGTACTTC.

The chain has TRBV6-1 and TRBJ2-7, with a tentative D call TRBD2 (5 bases). This CDR3 has 15 amino acids. Germline V gene sequence: CDR1 MNHNS, CDR2 SASEGT. Trimming removed 6 bases from V and 0 bases from J, with 15 bases in between. CDR3 in DNA: TGTGCCAGCAGACGCCTAGCACAGAGCTCCTACGAGCAGTACTTC. Translated: CASRRLAQSSYEQYF.